A single sample is the source of the 28 T cell receptor beta chains below, sequenced in a study of blood T cell repertoires in COVID-19. TCRdb keeps only in-frame clones here, not all; method: immunoSEQ multiplex PCR. The sample shows under 150,000 clones, more than 65% of them seen only once. Sequenced input: peripheral blood. Receptor source: a man aged 45 to 65 with acute or convalescent COVID-19.

This sequence joins TRBV11-3 and TRBJ1-1; TRBD1 matches 8 bases. V lost 2 bases, J lost 4 bases, and 9 bases stayed unmatched. From germline, CDR1 is SGHNT and CDR2 YENEEA. The CDR3 has 16 residues. This CDR3 reads CASSLCPTGGVTEAFF. For the CDR3, the DNA is TGTGCCAGCAGCTTATGTCCCACAGGGGGTGTCACTGAAGCTTTCTTT.

This rearrangement joins TRBV6-5 to TRBJ1-2, with 9 bases matching TRBD1. Germline V CDR1 and CDR2: MNHEY, SVGAGI. The V and J ends lost 6 bases and 6 bases, in that order; junction bases with no gene match: 8. CDR3 length: 14 amino acids. CDR3 nucleotide sequence: TGTGCCAGCAGCCCCGGGACAGGGCGGGATGGCTACACCTTC. The encoded protein is CASSPGTGRDGYTF.

The rearrangement uses TRBV3-1 (or the pseudogene TRBV3-2) and TRBJ2-2, with 7 bases that match TRBD1. Germline V CDR1 and CDR2: LGHDT, YNNKEL (reference sequence). The CDR3 contains 16 residues. Germline trimming cut 8 bases from V and 0 bases from J; bases unmatched to any gene: 9. CDR3 sequence: CASQDRANPNTGELFF. DNA for the CDR3: TGTGCCAGCCAAGACAGGGCCAATCCGAACACCGGGGAGCTGTTTTTT.

The chain has TRBV6-5 and TRBJ2-2; TRBD2 agrees at 7 bases. The germline V gene encodes CDR1 MNHEY and CDR2 SVGAGI. The J segment lost 6 bases and the V segment lost 6 bases, leaving 10 bases of the junction unmatched. This CDR3 region has 15 residues. This chain's CDR3 is CASRRSGDGPGELFF. The CDR3 DNA follows: TGTGCCAGCAGACGGAGCGGGGATGGGCCCGGGGAGCTGTTTTTT.

The chain links TRBV3-1 (or the pseudogene TRBV3-2) to TRBJ1-2, with 11 bases fitting TRBD1. Germline-derived CDR1 and CDR2 are LGHDT and YNNKEL (reference sequence). V shed 5 bases and J 8 bases; nucleotides not matched to a gene: 4. The CDR3 length is 13 residues. The CDR3 loop reads CASSWTGGGGYTF. CDR3 bases: TGTGCCAGCAGCTGGACAGGGGGCGGCGGCTACACCTTC.

The rearrangement uses TRBV5-1 and TRBJ2-3; 12 nucleotides agree with TRBD2. From germline, CDR1 is SGHRS and CDR2 YFSETQ. The CDR3 is made up of 17 amino acids. Unmatched junction bases numbered 9, after V lost 7 bases and J lost 0 bases. The CDR3 nucleotides are TGCGCCAGCGCTAAAAGGACTAGCGGGGACAGCACAGATACGCAGTATTTT. As protein: CASAKRTSGDSTDTQYF.

The count of this clone is one. The rearrangement links TRBV28 to TRBJ1-6; no definite D call. The germline CDR1 and CDR2 sequences are MDHEN and SYDVKM. The V end was cut by 6 bases, the J end by 0 bases, with 9 bases between. The length of the CDR3 is 15 residues. The CDR3, as DNA: TGTGCCAGCAGATCGGGGAGCTCCTATAATTCACCCCTCCACTTT. The encoded protein is CASRSGSSYNSPLHF. Complete variable domain (other parts from reference TRBV28 and TRBJ1-6): DVKVTQSSRYLVKRTGEKVFLECVQDMDHENMFWYRQDPGLGLRLIYFSYDVKMKEKGDIPEGYSVSREKKERFSLILESASTNQTSMYLCASRSGSSYNSPLHFGNGTRLTVT.

The chain is built from TRBV6-5 and TRBJ1-6, with D possibly TRBD1 on 6 matching bases. This CDR3 region has 14 residues. Germline values: CDR1 MNHEY, CDR2 SVGAGI. V lost 2 bases and J 10 bases, leaving 12 bases between the germline ends. CDR3 in DNA: TGTGCCAGCAGTTACGGGGGCGCAGGCTCACCCCTCCACTTT. It translates to CASSYGGAGSPLHF.

V usage is TRBV12-3 or TRBV12-4 and J usage is TRBJ1-2; D is undetermined. Trimming shortened V by 6 bases and J by 8 bases, and 16 bases separated the two germline ends. CDR3 size: 13 residues. The CDR3 spells CASSNTPGRGYTF. CDR3 nucleotide sequence: TGTGCCAGCAGCAACACCCCGGGGAGGGGCTACACCTTC.

This clone came up many times. The chain couples TRBV4-2 to TRBJ1-5, with a possible D match to TRBD1 (6 bases). This CDR3 has 18 residues. Per germline, CDR1 LGHNA and CDR2 YNFKEQ. V was cut by 0 bases and J by 0 bases, with 15 bases left in between. This CDR3 reads CASSQDLDRRYSNQPQHF. CDR3 DNA sequence: TGTGCCAGCAGCCAAGATCTGGACAGACGGTATAGCAATCAGCCCCAGCATTTT.

This chain connects TRBV24-1 to TRBJ2-3; 16 nucleotides align to TRBD2. This CDR3 comprises 18 residues. V lost 2 bases and J lost 4; bases outside the gene matches: 5. The germline V gene encodes CDR1 KGHDR and CDR2 SFDVKD. This CDR3 is CATSDSGTSGGAPDTQYF. CDR3 nucleotides: TGTGCCACCAGTGATTCCGGGACTAGCGGGGGGGCCCCAGATACGCAGTATTTT.

The count of this clone is one. The gene calls are TRBV5-4 and TRBJ1-6, with TRBD1 matching over 10 bases. The CDR3 contains 17 residues. V lost 4 bases to trimming and J lost 0 bases; unmatched junction nucleotides: 4. Germline values: CDR1 SGHNT, CDR2 YYREEE (reference sequence). CDR3 DNA: TGTGCCAGCAGCCCGGACAGGGGGACCTCCTATAATTCACCCCTCCACTTT. Translated: CASSPDRGTSYNSPLHF.

The sample holds one count of this clone. This chain joins TRBV29-1 and TRBJ1-2; the D gene is possibly TRBD1 (5 bases). CDR3 length: 12 residues. The V end was cut by 7 bases, the J end by 0 bases, with 9 bases between. Looked up from germline, CDR1 is SQVTM and CDR2 is ANQGSEA. CDR3 loop: CSAPQANYGYTF. The CDR3 bases are TGCAGCGCCCCACAGGCTAACTATGGCTACACCTTC.

The genes are TRBV6-6 and TRBJ1-1; no reliable D call. V was pared by 2 bases and J by 1 base, with 8 bases between. The CDR3 totals 14 residues. Germline CDR1 is MNHNY and CDR2 is SVGAGI (reference sequence). The CDR3 protein is CASSYKGGNTEAFF. The CDR3 region has the DNA TGTGCCAGCAGTTACAAGGGAGGGAACACTGAAGCTTTCTTT.

This clone was picked up a small number of times. CDR3 bases: TGTGCCAGCAGTTTCAGGACCGCGGGTATGGGGTCTGGCTACACCTTC. Residues: CASSFRTAGMGSGYTF. The V gene is TRBV28, the J gene TRBJ1-2; D gene ambiguous. Trimming pared 3 bases from V and 7 bases from J, leaving 21 bases between. The CDR3 contains 16 residues. CDR1 MDHEN and CDR2 SYDVKM come from the germline V gene.

The chain is built from TRBV11-2 and TRBJ2-5, with TRBD1 matching 7 bases. Germline loops: CDR1 SGHAT, CDR2 FQNNGV. CDR3 length equals 13 residues. V lost 3 bases, J lost 2 bases, and 0 bases stayed unmatched. CDR3 DNA sequence: TGTGCCAGCAGCTTGGACAGGCAAGAGACCCAGTACTTC. Its translation is CASSLDRQETQYF.

This chain uses TRBV7-2 with TRBJ1-3, with 11 bases that match TRBD1. CDR3 size: 15 residues. Germline CDR1 SGHTA, CDR2 FQGNSA. V trimming: 4 bases; J trimming: 4 bases; junction bases outside the gene matches: 3. Here the CDR3 reads CASSSDRGQGNTIYF. The CDR3 region has the DNA TGTGCCAGCAGCTCGGACAGGGGGCAAGGAAACACCATATATTTT.

The rearrangement uses TRBV24-1 and TRBJ1-1; 7 positions agree with TRBD1. Germline V gene sequence: CDR1 KGHDR, CDR2 SFDVKD. The CDR3 covers 13 residues. V trimming: 7 bases; J trimming: 3 bases; junction bases outside the gene matches: 4. CDR3: CATSKTGYTEAFF. The CDR3 DNA reads TGTGCCACCAGCAAGACAGGGTACACTGAAGCTTTCTTT.

The chain links TRBV2 to TRBJ2-5, with a weak D call TRBD1 (6 bases). This CDR3 region has 13 residues. V was trimmed by 4 bases and J by 5 bases, leaving 11 bases between them. Germline CDR1 is SNHLY and CDR2 is FYNNEI. The CDR3, as DNA: TGTGCCAGCAGTGGGGGGCTGTGGGAGACCCAGTACTTC. Protein: CASSGGLWETQYF.

The chain carries TRBV2 and TRBJ2-5, with TRBD2 as a possible D gene (6 bases). The V gene's germline CDR1 is SNHLY and CDR2 FYNNEI. This CDR3 has 15 amino acids. V was cut by 6 bases and J by 1 base, with 15 bases left in between. The CDR3 here is CASRRDPGVQETQYF. CDR3 nucleotides: TGTGCCAGCAGGAGGGACCCGGGAGTCCAAGAGACCCAGTACTTC. The full variable domain, completed using reference TRBV2 and TRBJ2-5, is EPEVTQTPSHQVTQMGQEVILRCVPISNHLYFYWYRQILGQKVEFLVSFYNNEISEKSEIFDDQFSVERPDGSNFTLKIRSTKLEDSAMYFCASRRDPGVQETQYFGPGTRLLVL.

In this sample, this clone turned up once. This sequence joins TRBV10-1 and TRBJ2-1; 11 bases match TRBD2. The V segment lost 2 bases and the J segment 7 bases; nucleotides outside the gene matches: 13. CDR1 and CDR2 from the germline V gene are WNHNN and SYGVQD (reference sequence). CDR3 length: 18 residues. The CDR3 spells CASSEAISGGDGKNEQFF. The CDR3 region has the DNA TGCGCCAGCAGTGAGGCGATTAGCGGGGGGGACGGTAAAAATGAGCAGTTCTTC.

This clone was seen just once. The chain recombines TRBV6-5 with TRBJ2-2, with TRBD1 identical over 9 bases. With V trimmed by 0 bases and J by 4 bases, 3 bases remained unmatched. The length of the CDR3 is 16 residues. The germline CDR1 and CDR2 sequences are MNHEY and SVGAGI. CDR3 nucleotide sequence: TGTGCCAGCAGTTACTCGACAGGGGGTATCACCGGGGAGCTGTTTTTT. The encoded protein is CASSYSTGGITGELFF.

This chain links TRBV30 with TRBJ2-7; weak D call: TRBD1 (5 bases). CDR1 and CDR2 (germline): GTSNPN, SVGIG (reference sequence). The germline V and J ends were trimmed by 1 base and 0 bases, with 7 bases remaining between them. The CDR3 covers 13 residues. Here the CDR3 reads CAWSADSSYEQYV. The CDR3 nucleotides read TGTGCCTGGAGTGCTGACAGCTCCTACGAGCAGTACGTC.

This clone was observed a few times. The chain combines TRBV11-3 with TRBJ1-1, with TRBD1 as a possible D gene (6 bases). Trimming shortened V by 5 bases and J by 9 bases, and 13 bases separated the two germline ends. Germline CDR1 and CDR2: SGHNT and YENEEA. The CDR3 loop spans 12 amino acids. The CDR3 DNA reads TGTGCCAGCAGCCGTTCCGGACAGAAAGCTTTCTTT. This encodes CASSRSGQKAFF.

The genes are TRBV28 and TRBJ1-2; D not resolved. CDR1 and CDR2 from the germline V gene are MDHEN and SYDVKM. The CDR3 is made up of 12 amino acids. V was shortened by 2 bases and J by 8 bases, with 9 bases between the two germline ends. The CDR3 region has the DNA TGTGCCAGCAGTTTACTACCCTCCGGCTACACCTTC. Its protein is CASSLLPSGYTF.

The rearrangement joins TRBV3-1 (or the pseudogene TRBV3-2) to TRBJ1-1, with TRBD1 as a possible D gene (5 bases). This CDR3 has 15 residues. Per the germline V gene, CDR1 is LGHDT and CDR2 is YNNKEL (reference sequence). Trimming removed 0 bases at V and 6 bases at J, with 14 bases between. The CDR3: CASSQDIQGTPEAFF. DNA for the CDR3: TGTGCCAGCAGCCAAGATATCCAGGGAACCCCTGAAGCTTTCTTT.

This clone was counted a few times. The chain couples TRBV30 to TRBJ1-2, with D maybe TRBD1 (6 bases). This CDR3 is built from 17 residues. The germline V gene encodes CDR1 GTSNPN and CDR2 SVGIG (reference sequence). V lost 5 bases and J 0 bases, leaving 22 bases between the germline ends. The CDR3 nucleotides are TGTGCCTGGGGCGACAAGACAGGCTTAAGGGCTAACTATGGCTACACCTTC. It translates to CAWGDKTGLRANYGYTF.

The chain employs TRBV9 and TRBJ1-6; D possibly corresponds to TRBD1 (5 bases). V lost 4 bases and J lost 5, with 19 bases in between. Germline-derived CDR1 and CDR2 are SGDLS and YYNGEE. The CDR3 covers 17 residues. In nucleotides, the CDR3 is TGTGCCAGCAGCAACCCCGACGGACAAAAGAATAATTCACCCCTCCACTTT. This translates into CASSNPDGQKNNSPLHF.